The subject of this entry is one T cell receptor (beta chain). Its antigen is not identified. The study ran its PCR with 60 Vbeta and 13 Jbeta primers. Per the study methods: Later, an analysis found 80 million or so unique TCR beta chains, and some 10 million of these were shared. The repertoire was sequenced with immunoSEQ multiplex PCR; TCRdb's copy has only in-frame clones and lacks some. V, J and clone size derive from that table, while D and trimming were established from the DNA sequence. Of roughly 120,000 clones detected, about 80% appear once; the ten largest clones hold 7.7%. The CDR3 contains 15 residues. V shed 4 bases, J shed 3 bases, and the junction held 7 bases outside the gene matches. Germline V gene data show CDR1 as SGHRS and CDR2 as YFSETQ. The source of the sample is a study of cytomegalovirus exposure and HLA in healthy donors. General study findings and limits: A likely sequencing artifact accounted for one observed cluster of highly shared sequence variants.

The gene calls are TRBV5-1 and TRBJ2-1; 7 bases match TRBD1. This receptor was identified in a woman in her forties or fifties in good health and CMV-seropositive. The sample consisted of PBMCs. CDR3 amino acids: CASSQSGQNYNEQFF. The CDR3 DNA reads as TGCGCCAGCAGCCAATCGGGACAGAACTACAATGAGCAGTTCTTC.